This passage covers 32 T cell receptor beta chains from one sample sequenced in a study of blood T cell repertoires in COVID-19. The data were produced by immunoSEQ multiplex PCR, yet TCRdb's version contains in-frame clones alone and is incomplete. Of some 130,000 clones listed, 81% are singletons. Sample: peripheral blood. These receptors were obtained from a woman aged 60-75 years with active or convalescent COVID-19.

This clone has more than one count but fewer than ten. The chain links TRBV5-5 to TRBJ2-7; maybe TRBD1 (6 bases). Trimming pared 2 bases from V and 2 bases from J, leaving 14 bases between. Germline V gene sequence: CDR1 SGHKS, CDR2 YYEKEE (reference sequence). CDR3 length equals 15 residues. CDR3 residues: CASSFLTGRTYEQYF. For the CDR3, the DNA is TGTGCCAGCAGCTTTTTGACAGGTAGAACCTACGAGCAGTACTTC.

The gene calls are TRBV6-5 and TRBJ1-1; 9 positions match TRBD1. The CDR3 is 15 residues long. Looked up from germline, CDR1 is MNHEY and CDR2 is SVGAGI. V dropped 6 bases and J dropped 5; count of bases not matched to a gene: 10. The CDR3 region is CASRPQDRGGTEAFF. CDR3 sequence (DNA): TGTGCCAGCAGACCACAGGACAGGGGAGGTACTGAAGCTTTCTTT.

V gene TRBV6-6 combines with J gene TRBJ2-5, with 11 bases that match TRBD2. J gave up 9 bases and V 2 bases, and 11 bases lay outside the gene matches. CDR3 length: 16 amino acids. Germline-derived CDR1 and CDR2 are MNHNY and SVGAGI (reference sequence). This chain's CDR3 is CASSYVLAGGLRAQYF. In DNA form, the CDR3 reads TGTGCCAGCAGTTACGTTCTAGCGGGGGGATTAAGGGCCCAGTACTTC.

CDR3 sequence: CASGVGNQPQHF. The CDR3, as DNA: TGTGCCAGCGGAGTTGGGAATCAGCCCCAGCATTTT. The chain links TRBV9 to TRBJ1-5; D uncertain. CDR3 length: 12 residues. V lost 7 bases to trimming and J lost 4 bases, with 9 bases between them. Per the germline V gene, CDR1 is SGDLS and CDR2 is YYNGEE. The whole variable domain, remainder taken from reference TRBV9 and TRBJ1-5, is DSGVTQTPKHLITATGQRVTLRCSPRSGDLSVYWYQQSLDQGLQFLIQYYNGEERAKGNILERFSAQQFPDLHSELNLSSLELGDSALYFCASGVGNQPQHFGDGTRLSIL.

This clone was detected only once. The V gene is TRBV6-5, the J gene TRBJ1-4; no definite D call. Germline V lookup: CDR1 MNHEY, CDR2 SVGAGI. Trimming removed 8 bases at V and 7 bases at J, with 14 bases between. This CDR3 is built from 13 residues. CDR3 loop: CASSRASSEKLFF. CDR3 coding DNA: TGTGCCAGCTCGAGGGCGTCTAGTGAAAAACTGTTTTTT.

The chain is built from TRBV19 and TRBJ1-5; TRBD1 might be the D (6 bases). V was cut by 3 bases and J by 5 bases, with 11 bases left in between. This CDR3 comprises 14 residues. The germline V gene has CDR1 LNHDA and CDR2 SQIVND (reference sequence). The CDR3 region is CASSINRDHQPQHF. Here the CDR3 DNA reads TGTGCCAGTAGTATTAACAGGGACCATCAGCCCCAGCATTTT.

V is TRBV7-2 and J is TRBJ2-3; 10 nucleotides match TRBD2. CDR1 is SGHTA, CDR2 FQGNSA, per germline. The CDR3 has 14 residues. V dropped 0 bases and J dropped 11; count of bases not matched to a gene: 5. Here the CDR3 reads CASSLAGTSAGQYF. In DNA, the CDR3 is TGTGCCAGCAGCTTAGCCGGGACTAGCGCGGGGCAGTATTTT.

The chain is built from TRBV5-4 and TRBJ2-5, with 8 bases aligning to TRBD2. The germline gives CDR1 SGHNT, CDR2 YYREEE (reference sequence). The CDR3 has 15 amino acids. Trimming cost V 1 base and J 0 bases; bases outside gene matches: 2. As DNA, the CDR3 is TGTGCCAGCAGCTTGCTTAGCGGGAACCAAGAGACCCAGTACTTC. Protein: CASSLLSGNQETQYF.

This chain uses TRBV4-1 with TRBJ2-7; TRBD1 is a possible D gene (5 bases). CDR3 length: 16 residues. V lost 4 bases to trimming and J lost 0 bases, with 16 bases between them. From germline, CDR1 is MGHRA and CDR2 YSYEKL. The CDR3, as DNA: TGCGCCAGCAGCCGGAGCCCTTTAGACAGCTCCTACGAGCAGTACTTC. Translated, it gives CASSRSPLDSSYEQYF.

The sample holds a few counts of this clone. This chain links TRBV7-6 with TRBJ1-1; D is ambiguous. CDR3 length equals 15 residues. Germline V gene sequence: CDR1 SGHVS, CDR2 FNYEAQ. Trimming shortened V by 3 bases and J by 1 base, and 12 bases separated the two germline ends. In DNA, the CDR3 is TGTGCCAGCAGCTTTATTAAGGCAGGGAACACTGAAGCTTTCTTT. As protein: CASSFIKAGNTEAFF.

This rearrangement joins TRBV24-1 to TRBJ2-1; unclear D gene. The ends were cut back, 5 bases at V and 8 bases at J, with 9 bases in the middle. CDR3 size: 12 residues. In germline, CDR1 is KGHDR, CDR2 SFDVKD. For the CDR3, the DNA is TGTGCCACCAGTGGCCTGGTAGATGAGCAGTTCTTC. Its translation: CATSGLVDEQFF.

This clone showed up just a few times. The chain carries TRBV3-1 (or the pseudogene TRBV3-2) and TRBJ2-2; unclear D gene. The CDR3 is 13 amino acids. Trimming cost V 4 bases and J 5 bases, with 8 bases left between them. CDR1 is LGHDT, CDR2 YNNKEL, per germline (reference sequence). The CDR3 coding sequence is TGTGCCAGCAGCCTCCAGGCAACCGGGGAGCTGTTTTTT. Translation: CASSLQATGELFF.

Only one count was recorded for this clone. The V call is TRBV11-3, the J call TRBJ1-1; TRBD1 matches 7 bases. The CDR3 runs to 15 residues. Losses at the gene ends were 0 bases for V and 0 bases for J; bases not matched to a gene: 1. The germline V gene encodes CDR1 SGHNT and CDR2 YENEEA. Written as DNA, the CDR3 is TGTGCCAGCAGCTTAGAAGGGGGCCTGAACACTGAAGCTTTCTTT. It specifies CASSLEGGLNTEAFF.

This chain joins TRBV10-3 and TRBJ1-1, with D unclear. The CDR3 is made up of 15 amino acids. V was clipped by 0 bases and J by 1 base, with 9 bases between them. From germline, CDR1 is ENHRY and CDR2 SYGVKD. The CDR3 here is CAISESILKNTEAFF. The DNA of the CDR3 is TGTGCCATCAGTGAGTCGATACTCAAGAACACTGAAGCTTTCTTT.

This rearrangement joins TRBV20-1 to TRBJ2-7; TRBD2 agrees at 7 bases. J lost 6 bases, V lost 3 bases, and 8 bases had no gene match. The CDR3 is 13 residues long. CDR1 is DFQATT and CDR2 is SNEGSKA in the germline V gene (reference sequence). CDR3: CSASNGEGREQYF. The DNA for the CDR3 is TGCAGTGCTAGTAATGGGGAGGGGCGCGAGCAGTACTTC.

CDR3 in amino acids: CASSIQGAYGEAFF. The DNA of the CDR3 is TGTGCCAGTAGTATCCAGGGGGCTTACGGTGAAGCTTTCTTT. The chain couples TRBV19 to TRBJ1-1, with TRBD1 identical over 8 bases. This CDR3 is 14 amino acids long. The J segment lost 7 bases and the V segment lost 3 bases, leaving 7 bases of the junction unmatched. The germline V gene has CDR1 LNHDA and CDR2 SQIVND (reference sequence).

The rearrangement links TRBV7-9 to TRBJ2-1, with TRBD2 identical over 11 bases. After removal of 0 bases from V and 4 bases from J, the junction contained 5 bases not matched to a gene. The CDR3 loop spans 17 amino acids. The germline CDR1 and CDR2 sequences are SEHNR and FQNEAQ (reference sequence). The CDR3 nucleotides read TGTGCCAGCAGCTTAGCGCTTAGCGGGGGGGCGTACAATGAGCAGTTCTTC. Residues: CASSLALSGGAYNEQFF.

The chain links TRBV6-2 or TRBV6-3 to TRBJ2-7; 7 bases agree with TRBD1. The CDR3 covers 16 residues. Germline CDR1 is MNHEY and CDR2 is SVGEGT. Losses at the gene ends were 0 bases for V and 3 bases for J; bases not matched to a gene: 8. In DNA form, the CDR3 reads TGTGCCAGCAGTTACTCCCTGGGAAGGGGGCTCTACGAGCAGTACTTC. Protein sequence: CASSYSLGRGLYEQYF.

This CDR3 is CASSQGLAYYEQFF. The DNA of the CDR3 is TGCGCCAGCAGCCAGGGACTAGCGTATTATGAGCAGTTCTTC. The chain couples TRBV5-1 to TRBJ2-1, with 10 bases fitting TRBD2. The CDR3 runs 14 residues. Per the germline V gene, CDR1 is SGHRS and CDR2 is YFSETQ. Trimming took 4 bases from V and 8 from J; bases not matched to a gene: 6.

V and J are TRBV7-9 and TRBJ1-2; 7 bases fit TRBD1. Trimming took 5 bases from V and 5 from J; bases not matched to a gene: 8. The CDR3 length is 14 residues. Germline CDR1 and CDR2: SEHNR and FQNEAQ (reference sequence). The CDR3 region is CASSPRQGTYGYTF. As DNA, the CDR3 is TGTGCCAGCAGCCCAAGACAGGGAACATATGGCTACACCTTC.

This chain links TRBV27 with TRBJ1-2; TRBD1 is a possible D gene (5 bases). V gave up 6 bases and J gave up 8 bases, with 16 bases separating them. The germline CDR1 and CDR2 sequences are MNHEY and SMNVEV (reference sequence). The CDR3 consists of 13 residues. The CDR3 spells CASRSYKGAGYTF. CDR3 bases: TGTGCCAGCAGATCCTATAAAGGGGCCGGCTACACCTTC.

The CDR3 loop reads CAWRAQGVLLNGYTF. DNA for the CDR3: TGTGCCTGGAGGGCCCAGGGGGTCCTTCTAAACGGCTACACCTTC. The J gene is TRBJ1-2, the V gene TRBV30, with 7 nucleotides matching TRBD1. The CDR3 is 15 residues long. The junction had 15 bases not matched to a gene; V was cut back by 3 bases and J by 8 bases. Germline V gene sequence: CDR1 GTSNPN, CDR2 SVGIG (reference sequence). Full variable domain (remainder filled in from reference TRBV30 and TRBJ1-2): SQTIHQWPATLVQPVGSPLSLECTVEGTSNPNLYWYRQAAGRGLQLLFYSVGIGQISSEVPQNLSASRPQDRQFILSSKKLLLSDSGFYLCAWRAQGVLLNGYTFGSGTRLTVV.

This rearrangement joins TRBV24-1 to TRBJ2-1; possibly TRBD1 for D (5 bases). This CDR3 comprises 14 residues. V was pared by 7 bases and J by 0 bases, with 9 bases between. Germline lookup yields CDR1 KGHDR and CDR2 SFDVKD. Written as DNA, the CDR3 is TGTGCCACCAGCAGCAGGGTCTCCTACAATGAGCAGTTCTTC. Its translation: CATSSRVSYNEQFF.

The sample holds one count of this clone. V and J are TRBV6-5 and TRBJ1-2, with D unresolved. V lost 7 bases, J lost 2 bases, and 14 bases lay in between. Germline values: CDR1 MNHEY, CDR2 SVGAGI. This CDR3 contains 14 residues. CDR3 amino acids: CASTFGTTNYGYTF. CDR3 nucleotides: TGTGCCAGCACTTTTGGCACTACCAACTATGGCTACACCTTC.

V gene TRBV27 combines with J gene TRBJ1-1; D is unclear. Between the trimmed V and J ends, which lost 6 bases and 5 bases, there was a span of 10 bases. The CDR3 length is 12 residues. CDR1 is MNHEY and CDR2 is SMNVEV in the germline V gene (reference sequence). The CDR3, as DNA: TGTGCCAGCAGCACGGGGTCAACTGAAGCTTTCTTT. It encodes CASSTGSTEAFF.

This clone appeared a single time. CDR3 DNA sequence: TGTGCCAGCAGTGAATGGCCATACACAGATACGCAGTATTTT. Its translation is CASSEWPYTDTQYF. The V call is TRBV2, the J call TRBJ2-3; D is unresolved. The CDR3 covers 14 residues. Germline V gene lookup returns CDR1 SNHLY and CDR2 FYNNEI. V was clipped by 2 bases and J by 2 bases, with 8 bases between them. Based on the CDR3 plus reference TRBV2 and TRBJ2-3, the full variable domain is EPEVTQTPSHQVTQMGQEVILRCVPISNHLYFYWYRQILGQKVEFLVSFYNNEISEKSEIFDDQFSVERPDGSNFTLKIRSTKLEDSAMYFCASSEWPYTDTQYFGPGTRLTVL.

The chain has TRBV28 and TRBJ2-5; D is perhaps TRBD1 (6 bases). CDR3 length equals 16 residues. Germline V lookup: CDR1 MDHEN, CDR2 SYDVKM. The germline V and J ends were trimmed by 7 bases and 0 bases, with 18 bases remaining between them. CDR3 coding DNA: TGTGCCAGCAACTTGGGTAGGACAGATAACCAAGAGACCCAGTACTTC. This sequence encodes CASNLGRTDNQETQYF.

For the CDR3, the DNA is TGCAGCGTTGAAATCCAGGCTAGCACAGATACGCAGTATTTT. Translation: CSVEIQASTDTQYF. The V gene is TRBV29-1, the J gene TRBJ2-3; D not resolved. With 2 bases removed from V and 0 bases from J, the gap between germline ends came to 9 bases. The CDR3 has 14 residues. CDR1 and CDR2 from the germline V gene are SQVTM and ANQGSEA.

CDR3 sequence reads: CASSFSGSASSYNEQFF. The CDR3 DNA reads as TGCGCCAGCAGCTTTAGCGGGAGCGCGAGCTCCTACAATGAGCAGTTCTTC. The chain joins TRBV5-1 to TRBJ2-1, with TRBD2 matching over 9 bases. Germline trimming cut 2 bases from V and 0 bases from J; bases unmatched to any gene: 6. CDR1 is SGHRS and CDR2 is YFSETQ in the germline V gene. This CDR3 region has 17 residues.

V and J are TRBV24-1 and TRBJ2-3, with a possible D match to TRBD2 (5 bases). The CDR3 extends over 16 amino acids. V was pared by 0 bases and J by 1 base, with 10 bases between. CDR1 KGHDR and CDR2 SFDVKD come from the germline V gene. CDR3 DNA: TGTGCCACCAGTGATTTGCGGTTCGGGGGCACAGATACGCAGTATTTT. Residues: CATSDLRFGGTDTQYF.

In this sample, this clone turned up once. Distinct nucleotide sequences in the sample also encode this CDR3. This chain connects TRBV5-1 to TRBJ1-2, with TRBD1 identical over 7 bases. Germline CDR1 is SGHRS and CDR2 is YFSETQ. The CDR3 consists of 15 residues. V lost 3 bases, J lost 0 bases, and 5 bases stayed unmatched. The CDR3 region is CASSYGQEANYGYTF. As DNA, the CDR3 is TGCGCCAGCAGCTATGGACAGGAAGCTAACTATGGCTACACCTTC.

The chain is built from TRBV2 and TRBJ1-6; 7 nucleotides line up with TRBD1. J gave up 8 bases and V 6 bases, and 7 bases lay outside the gene matches. There are 14 residues in the CDR3. Germline V gene lookup returns CDR1 SNHLY and CDR2 FYNNEI. DNA for the CDR3: TGTGCCAGCAGGATACAGGGGAGAGATTCACCCCTCCACTTT. This translates into CASRIQGRDSPLHF.